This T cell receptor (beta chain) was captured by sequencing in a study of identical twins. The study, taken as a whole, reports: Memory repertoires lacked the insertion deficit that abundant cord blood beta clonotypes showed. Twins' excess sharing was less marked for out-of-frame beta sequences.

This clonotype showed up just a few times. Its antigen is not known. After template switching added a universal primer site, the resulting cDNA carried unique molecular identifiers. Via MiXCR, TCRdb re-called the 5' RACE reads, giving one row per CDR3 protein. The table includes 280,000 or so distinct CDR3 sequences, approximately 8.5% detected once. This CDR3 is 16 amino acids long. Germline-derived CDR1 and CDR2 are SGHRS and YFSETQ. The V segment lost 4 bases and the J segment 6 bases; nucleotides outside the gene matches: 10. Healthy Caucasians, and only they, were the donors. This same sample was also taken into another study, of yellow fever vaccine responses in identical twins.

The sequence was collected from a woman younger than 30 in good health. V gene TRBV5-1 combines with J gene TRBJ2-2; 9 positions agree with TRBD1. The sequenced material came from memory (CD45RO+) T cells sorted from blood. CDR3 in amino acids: CASSPQLGQGSGELFF. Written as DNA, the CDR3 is TGCGCCAGCAGCCCGCAACTAGGACAGGGGTCCGGGGAGCTGTTTTTT.